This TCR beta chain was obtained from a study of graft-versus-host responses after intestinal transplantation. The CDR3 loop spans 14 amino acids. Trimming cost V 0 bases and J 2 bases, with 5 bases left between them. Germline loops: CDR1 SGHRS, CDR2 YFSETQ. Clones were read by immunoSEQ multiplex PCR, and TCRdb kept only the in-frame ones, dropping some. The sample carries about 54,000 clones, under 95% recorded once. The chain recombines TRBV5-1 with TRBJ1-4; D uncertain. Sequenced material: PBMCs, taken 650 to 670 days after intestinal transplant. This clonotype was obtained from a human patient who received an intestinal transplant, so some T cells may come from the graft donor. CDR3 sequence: CASSLAGTNEKLFF. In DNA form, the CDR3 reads TGCGCCAGCAGCTTGGCGGGGACTAATGAAAAACTGTTTTTT. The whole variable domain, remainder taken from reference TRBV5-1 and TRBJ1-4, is KAGVTQTPRYLIKTRGQQVTLSCSPISGHRSVSWYQQTPGQGLQFLFEYFSETQRNKGNFPGRFSGRQFSNSRSEMNVSTLELGDSALYLCASSLAGTNEKLFFGSGTQLSVL.